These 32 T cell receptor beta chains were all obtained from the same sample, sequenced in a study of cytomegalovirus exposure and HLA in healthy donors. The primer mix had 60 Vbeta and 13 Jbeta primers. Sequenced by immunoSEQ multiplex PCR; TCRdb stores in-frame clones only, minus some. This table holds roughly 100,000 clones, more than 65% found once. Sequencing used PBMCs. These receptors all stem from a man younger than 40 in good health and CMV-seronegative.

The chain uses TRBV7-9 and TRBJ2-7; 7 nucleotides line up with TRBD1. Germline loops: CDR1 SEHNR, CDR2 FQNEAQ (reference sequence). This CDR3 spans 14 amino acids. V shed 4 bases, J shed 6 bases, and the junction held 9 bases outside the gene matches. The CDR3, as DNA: TGTGCCAGCAGCTCAGAGGGGGCTAGAGCCGAGCAGTACTTC. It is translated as CASSSEGARAEQYF.

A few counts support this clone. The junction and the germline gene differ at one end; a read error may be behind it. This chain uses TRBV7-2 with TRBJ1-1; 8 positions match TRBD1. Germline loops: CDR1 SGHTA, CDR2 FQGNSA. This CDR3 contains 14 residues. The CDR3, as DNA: TGCGCCAGCAGCCAAACCAGGGGGCTCACTGAAGCTTTCTTT. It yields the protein CASSQTRGLTEAFF.

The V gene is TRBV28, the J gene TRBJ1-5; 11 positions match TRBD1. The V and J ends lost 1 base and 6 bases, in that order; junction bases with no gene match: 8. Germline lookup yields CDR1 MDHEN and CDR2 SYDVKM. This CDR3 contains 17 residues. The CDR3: CASSLLALDRGPQPQHF. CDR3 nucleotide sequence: TGTGCCAGCAGTTTATTAGCTTTGGACAGGGGGCCTCAGCCCCAGCATTTT. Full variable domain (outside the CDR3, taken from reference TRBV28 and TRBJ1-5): DVKVTQSSRYLVKRTGEKVFLECVQDMDHENMFWYRQDPGLGLRLIYFSYDVKMKEKGDIPEGYSVSREKKERFSLILESASTNQTSMYLCASSLLALDRGPQPQHFGDGTRLSIL.

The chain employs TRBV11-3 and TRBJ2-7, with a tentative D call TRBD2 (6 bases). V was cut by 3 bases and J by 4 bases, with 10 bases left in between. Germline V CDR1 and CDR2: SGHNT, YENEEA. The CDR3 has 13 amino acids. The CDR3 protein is CASSFRLEYEQYF. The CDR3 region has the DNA TGTGCCAGCAGCTTCCGACTAGAATACGAGCAGTACTTC.

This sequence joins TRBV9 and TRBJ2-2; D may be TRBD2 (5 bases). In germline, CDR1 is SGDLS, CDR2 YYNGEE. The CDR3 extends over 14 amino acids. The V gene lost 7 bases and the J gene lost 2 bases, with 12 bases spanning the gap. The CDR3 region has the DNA TGTGCCAGCGGGGAGAGGGCAAACACCGGGGAGCTGTTTTTT. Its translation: CASGERANTGELFF.

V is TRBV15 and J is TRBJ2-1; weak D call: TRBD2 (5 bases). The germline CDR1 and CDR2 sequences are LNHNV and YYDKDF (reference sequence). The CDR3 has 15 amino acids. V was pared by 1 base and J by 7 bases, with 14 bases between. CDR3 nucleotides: TGTGCCACCAGCAGAGGGTCGTCTAGCTCAAATGAGCAGTTCTTC. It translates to CATSRGSSSSNEQFF.

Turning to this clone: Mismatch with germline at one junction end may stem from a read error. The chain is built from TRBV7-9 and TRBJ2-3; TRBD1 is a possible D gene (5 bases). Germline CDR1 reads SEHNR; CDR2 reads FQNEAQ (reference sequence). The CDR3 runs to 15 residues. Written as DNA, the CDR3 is TGTTCCAGCAGCGCCGGACGGTTCAGGGCAGATACGCAGTATTTT. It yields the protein CSSSAGRFRADTQYF.

CDR3 sequence: CASSPLAGDYEQYF. DNA for the CDR3: TGTGCCAGCAGCCCACTAGCGGGGGACTACGAGCAGTACTTC. This rearrangement joins TRBV6-6 to TRBJ2-7, with 11 bases fitting TRBD2. The germline CDR1 and CDR2 sequences are MNHNY and SVGAGI (reference sequence). The CDR3 is 14 residues long. Trimming removed 6 bases from V and 3 bases from J; junction bases left unmatched: 4.

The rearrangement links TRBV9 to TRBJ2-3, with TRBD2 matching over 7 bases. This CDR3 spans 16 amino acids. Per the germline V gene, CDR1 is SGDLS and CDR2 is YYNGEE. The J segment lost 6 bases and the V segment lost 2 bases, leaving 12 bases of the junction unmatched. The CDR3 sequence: CASSVQPSGVVDTQYF. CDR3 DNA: TGTGCCAGCAGCGTCCAGCCTAGCGGAGTTGTGGATACGCAGTATTTT. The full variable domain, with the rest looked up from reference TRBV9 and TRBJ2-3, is DSGVTQTPKHLITATGQRVTLRCSPRSGDLSVYWYQQSLDQGLQFLIQYYNGEERAKGNILERFSAQQFPDLHSELNLSSLELGDSALYFCASSVQPSGVVDTQYFGPGTRLTVL.

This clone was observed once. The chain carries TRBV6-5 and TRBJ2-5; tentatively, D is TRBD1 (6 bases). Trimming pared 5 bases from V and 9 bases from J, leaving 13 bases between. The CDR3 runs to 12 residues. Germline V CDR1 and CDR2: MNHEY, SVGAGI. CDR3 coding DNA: TGTGCCAGCAGTAAACAGGGAATGGCCCAGTACTTC. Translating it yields CASSKQGMAQYF.

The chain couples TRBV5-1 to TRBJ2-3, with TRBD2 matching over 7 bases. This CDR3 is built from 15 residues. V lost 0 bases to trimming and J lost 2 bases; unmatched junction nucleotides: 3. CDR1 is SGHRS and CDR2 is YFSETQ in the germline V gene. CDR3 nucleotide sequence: TGCGCCAGCAGCTTGGTGGGGGGGATCACAGATACGCAGTATTTT. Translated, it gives CASSLVGGITDTQYF. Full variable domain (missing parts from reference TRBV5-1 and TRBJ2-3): KAGVTQTPRYLIKTRGQQVTLSCSPISGHRSVSWYQQTPGQGLQFLFEYFSETQRNKGNFPGRFSGRQFSNSRSEMNVSTLELGDSALYLCASSLVGGITDTQYFGPGTRLTVL.

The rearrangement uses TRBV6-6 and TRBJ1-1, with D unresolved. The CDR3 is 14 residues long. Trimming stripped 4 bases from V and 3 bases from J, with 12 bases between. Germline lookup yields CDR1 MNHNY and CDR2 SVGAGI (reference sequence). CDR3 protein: CASSSGVTDTEAFF. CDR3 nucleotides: TGTGCCAGCAGTTCGGGAGTTACGGACACTGAAGCTTTCTTT.

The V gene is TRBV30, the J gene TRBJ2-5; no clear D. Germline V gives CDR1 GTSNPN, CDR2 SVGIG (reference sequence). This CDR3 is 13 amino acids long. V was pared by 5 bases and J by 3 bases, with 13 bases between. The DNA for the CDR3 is TGTGCCTGGCTACAAGCGACGAAAGAGACCCAGTACTTC. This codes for CAWLQATKETQYF. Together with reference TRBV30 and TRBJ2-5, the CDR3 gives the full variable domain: SQTIHQWPATLVQPVGSPLSLECTVEGTSNPNLYWYRQAAGRGLQLLFYSVGIGQISSEVPQNLSASRPQDRQFILSSKKLLLSDSGFYLCAWLQATKETQYFGPGTRLLVL.

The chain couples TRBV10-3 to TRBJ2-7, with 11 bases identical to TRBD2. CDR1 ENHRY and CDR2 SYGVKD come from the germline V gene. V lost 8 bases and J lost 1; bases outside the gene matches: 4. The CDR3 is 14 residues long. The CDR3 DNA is TGTGCCATCCGACTAGCGGGACAATCCTACGAGCAGTACTTC. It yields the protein CAIRLAGQSYEQYF.

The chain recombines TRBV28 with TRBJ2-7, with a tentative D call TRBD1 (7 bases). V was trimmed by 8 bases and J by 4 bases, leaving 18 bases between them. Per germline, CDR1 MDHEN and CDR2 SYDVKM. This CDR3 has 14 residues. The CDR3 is CASGTLQGRYEQYF. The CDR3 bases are TGTGCCAGCGGTACCCTACAGGGGAGGTACGAGCAGTACTTC.

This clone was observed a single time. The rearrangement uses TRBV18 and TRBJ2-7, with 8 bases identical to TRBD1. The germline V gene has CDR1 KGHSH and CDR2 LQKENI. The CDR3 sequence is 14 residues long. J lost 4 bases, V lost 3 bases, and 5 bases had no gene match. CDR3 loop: CASSPGTGAYEQYF. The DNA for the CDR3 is TGTGCCAGCTCACCCGGGACAGGAGCTTACGAGCAGTACTTC.

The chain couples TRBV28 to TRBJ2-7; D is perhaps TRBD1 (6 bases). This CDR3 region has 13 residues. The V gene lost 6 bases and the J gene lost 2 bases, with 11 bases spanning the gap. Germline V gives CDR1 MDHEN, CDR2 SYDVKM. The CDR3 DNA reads TGTGCCAGCAGCGGACAGAAAACCTACGAGCAGTACTTC. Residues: CASSGQKTYEQYF. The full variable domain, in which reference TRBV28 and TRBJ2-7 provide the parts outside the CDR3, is DVKVTQSSRYLVKRTGEKVFLECVQDMDHENMFWYRQDPGLGLRLIYFSYDVKMKEKGDIPEGYSVSREKKERFSLILESASTNQTSMYLCASSGQKTYEQYFGPGTRLTVT.

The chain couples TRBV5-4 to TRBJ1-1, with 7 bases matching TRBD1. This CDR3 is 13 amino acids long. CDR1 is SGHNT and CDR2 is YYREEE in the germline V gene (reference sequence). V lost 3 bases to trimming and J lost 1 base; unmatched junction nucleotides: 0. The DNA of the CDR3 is TGTGCCAGCAGCTGGGACAGGAACACTGAAGCTTTCTTT. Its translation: CASSWDRNTEAFF.

This chain's CDR3 is CASSNRQGAGETQYF. The CDR3 DNA reads as TGTGCCAGCAGCAATCGACAGGGGGCGGGGGAGACCCAGTACTTC. This chain connects TRBV7-8 to TRBJ2-5; 10 bases are a match to TRBD1. The ends lost 5 bases at V and 5 bases at J; junction bases unmatched: 8. CDR1 and CDR2 from the germline V gene are SGHVS and FQNEAQ. CDR3 length: 15 residues. Combining the CDR3 with reference TRBV7-8 and TRBJ2-5 gives the whole variable domain GAGVSQSPRYKVAKRGQDVALRCDPISGHVSLFWYQQALGQGPEFLTYFQNEAQLDKSGLPSDRFFAERPEGSVSTLKIQRTQQEDSAVYLCASSNRQGAGETQYFGPGTRLLVL.

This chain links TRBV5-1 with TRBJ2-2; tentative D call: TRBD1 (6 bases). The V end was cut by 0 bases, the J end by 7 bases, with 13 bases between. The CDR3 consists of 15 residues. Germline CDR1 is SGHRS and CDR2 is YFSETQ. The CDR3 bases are TGCGCCAGCAGCTTGGTGCAGGGGAATGGCGGGGAGCTGTTTTTT. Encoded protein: CASSLVQGNGGELFF.

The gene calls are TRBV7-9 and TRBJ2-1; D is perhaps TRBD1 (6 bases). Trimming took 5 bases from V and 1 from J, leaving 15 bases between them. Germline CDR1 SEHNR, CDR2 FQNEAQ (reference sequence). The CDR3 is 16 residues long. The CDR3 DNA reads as TGTGCCAGCAGCCTGCTGACAGGCAAATCCTACAATGAGCAGTTCTTC. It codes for CASSLLTGKSYNEQFF.

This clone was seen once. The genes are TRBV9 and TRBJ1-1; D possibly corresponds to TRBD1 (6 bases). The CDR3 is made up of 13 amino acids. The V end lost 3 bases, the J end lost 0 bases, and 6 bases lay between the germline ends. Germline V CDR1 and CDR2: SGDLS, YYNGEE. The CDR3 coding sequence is TGTGCCAGCAGCGGGGGGCTGAACACTGAAGCTTTCTTT. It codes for CASSGGLNTEAFF.

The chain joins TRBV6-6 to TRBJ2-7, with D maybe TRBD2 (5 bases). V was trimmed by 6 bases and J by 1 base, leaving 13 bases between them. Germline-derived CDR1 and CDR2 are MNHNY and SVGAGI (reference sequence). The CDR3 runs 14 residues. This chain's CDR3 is CASSLGGSSYEQYF. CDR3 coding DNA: TGTGCCAGCAGCCTAGGAGGTAGTTCCTACGAGCAGTACTTC.

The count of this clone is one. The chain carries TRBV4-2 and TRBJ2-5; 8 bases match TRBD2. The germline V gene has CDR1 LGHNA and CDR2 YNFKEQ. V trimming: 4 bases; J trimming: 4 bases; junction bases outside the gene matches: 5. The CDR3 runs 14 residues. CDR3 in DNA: TGTGCCAGCAGCCCCGGGACTAGTCGAGAGACCCAGTACTTC. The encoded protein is CASSPGTSRETQYF.

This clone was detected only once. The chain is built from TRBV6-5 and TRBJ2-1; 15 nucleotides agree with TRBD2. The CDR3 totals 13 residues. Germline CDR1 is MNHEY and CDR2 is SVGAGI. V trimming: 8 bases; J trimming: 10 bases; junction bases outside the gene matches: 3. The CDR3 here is CASRTSGRGEQFF. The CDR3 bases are TGTGCCAGCCGGACTAGCGGGAGGGGCGAGCAGTTCTTC.

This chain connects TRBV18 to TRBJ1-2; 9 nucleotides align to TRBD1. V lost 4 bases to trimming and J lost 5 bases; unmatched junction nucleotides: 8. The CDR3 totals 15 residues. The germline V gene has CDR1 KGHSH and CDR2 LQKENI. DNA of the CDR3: TGTGCCAGCTCACGGCCGGGACAGGGACATTATGGCTACACCTTC. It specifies CASSRPGQGHYGYTF.

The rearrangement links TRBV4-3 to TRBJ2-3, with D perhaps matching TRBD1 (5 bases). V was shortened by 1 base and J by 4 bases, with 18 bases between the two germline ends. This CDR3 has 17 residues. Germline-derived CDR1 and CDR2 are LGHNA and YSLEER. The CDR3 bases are TGCGCCAGCAGCCAAGTATACTACAGCCACAGGCCAGATACGCAGTATTTT. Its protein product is CASSQVYYSHRPDTQYF.

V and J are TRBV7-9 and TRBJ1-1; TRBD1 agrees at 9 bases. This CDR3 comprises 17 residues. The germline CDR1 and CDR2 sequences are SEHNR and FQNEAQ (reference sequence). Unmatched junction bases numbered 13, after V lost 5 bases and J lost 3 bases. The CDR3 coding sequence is TGTGCCAGCAGCCCACACGGGACAGGGATATTGGACACTGAAGCTTTCTTT. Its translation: CASSPHGTGILDTEAFF.

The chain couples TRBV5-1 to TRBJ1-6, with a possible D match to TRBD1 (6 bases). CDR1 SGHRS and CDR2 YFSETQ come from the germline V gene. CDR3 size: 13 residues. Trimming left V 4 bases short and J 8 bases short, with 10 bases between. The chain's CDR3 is CASSQDSHSPLHF. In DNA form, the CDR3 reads TGCGCCAGCAGCCAGGACAGCCATTCACCCCTCCACTTT.

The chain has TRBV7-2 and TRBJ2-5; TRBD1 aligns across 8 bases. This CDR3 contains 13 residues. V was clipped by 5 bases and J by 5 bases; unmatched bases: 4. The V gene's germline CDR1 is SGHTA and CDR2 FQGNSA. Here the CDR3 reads CASSGGQVETQYF. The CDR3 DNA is TGTGCCAGCAGCGGGGGACAGGTGGAGACCCAGTACTTC. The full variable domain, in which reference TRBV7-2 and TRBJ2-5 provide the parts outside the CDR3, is GAGVSQSPSNKVTEKGKDVELRCDPISGHTALYWYRQSLGQGLEFLIYFQGNSAPDKSGLPSDRFSAERTGGSVSTLTIQRTQQEDSAVYLCASSGGQVETQYFGPGTRLLVL.

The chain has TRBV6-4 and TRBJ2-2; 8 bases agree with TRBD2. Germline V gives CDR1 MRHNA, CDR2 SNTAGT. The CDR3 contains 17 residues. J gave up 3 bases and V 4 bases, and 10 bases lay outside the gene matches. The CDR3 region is CASSGPLGREDTGELFF. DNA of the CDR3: TGTGCCAGCAGTGGTCCTCTTGGGCGGGAGGACACCGGGGAGCTGTTTTTT.

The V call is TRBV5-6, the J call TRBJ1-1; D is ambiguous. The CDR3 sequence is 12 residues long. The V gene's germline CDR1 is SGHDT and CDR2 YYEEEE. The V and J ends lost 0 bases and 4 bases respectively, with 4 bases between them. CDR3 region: CASSLALTEAFF. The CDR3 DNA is TGTGCCAGCAGCTTGGCCCTCACTGAAGCTTTCTTT.